Following are 30 T cell receptor beta chains from one sample sequenced in a study of blood T cell repertoires in COVID-19. Libraries were prepared by immunoSEQ multiplex PCR; TCRdb keeps only in-frame clonotypes and omits some of them. The sample records around 200,000 clones, roughly 89% being singletons. Sample: peripheral blood. The receptors were sampled from a man aged 40-49 years with acute or convalescent COVID-19.

This chain links TRBV9 with TRBJ2-1; 10 positions agree with TRBD2. The CDR3 sequence is 16 residues long. Germline loops: CDR1 SGDLS, CDR2 YYNGEE. The trim removed 0 bases at V and 1 base at J, leaving 1 base unmatched. The CDR3 here is CASSVALAGSYNEQFF. CDR3 coding DNA: TGTGCCAGCAGCGTAGCACTAGCGGGGTCCTACAATGAGCAGTTCTTC.

This rearrangement joins TRBV5-1 to TRBJ1-3; the D is unclear. Germline V gene data show CDR1 as SGHRS and CDR2 as YFSETQ. V lost 0 bases to trimming and J lost 0 bases, with 7 bases between them. The CDR3 sequence is 15 residues long. The CDR3 nucleotides are TGCGCCAGCAGCTTGGACGGGAACTCTGGAAACACCATATATTTT. Translation gives CASSLDGNSGNTIYF.

This sequence joins TRBV19 and TRBJ2-7; 7 nucleotides align to TRBD1. This CDR3 is 17 amino acids long. The germline V gene has CDR1 LNHDA and CDR2 SQIVND (reference sequence). V lost 2 bases and J lost 2; bases outside the gene matches: 12. CDR3 coding DNA: TGTGCCAGTAGTATACGTTTCCGGACAGGAGTAACCTACGAGCAGTACTTC. This codes for CASSIRFRTGVTYEQYF.

This sequence joins TRBV27 and TRBJ2-1; 14 nucleotides line up with TRBD2. The CDR3 is made up of 17 amino acids. After removal of 4 bases from V and 8 bases from J, the junction contained 10 bases not matched to a gene. Germline CDR1 and CDR2: MNHEY and SMNVEV (reference sequence). The CDR3 is CASSWGLAGEGRDEQFF. For the CDR3, the DNA is TGTGCCAGCAGTTGGGGACTAGCGGGGGAGGGTAGAGATGAGCAGTTCTTC.

Concerning this clone itself: Other DNA sequences in the sample encode the same CDR3. The V gene is TRBV29-1, the J gene TRBJ1-3; 8 nucleotides match TRBD1. CDR3 length: 15 residues. J lost 0 bases, V lost 4 bases, and 5 bases had no gene match. Germline V gene lookup returns CDR1 SQVTM and CDR2 ANQGSEA. The CDR3: CSVAGTGLSGNTIYF. The CDR3 DNA is TGCAGCGTTGCTGGGACAGGCCTCTCTGGAAACACCATATATTTT. Based on the CDR3 plus reference TRBV29-1 and TRBJ1-3, the full variable domain is SAVISQKPSRDICQRGTSLTIQCQVDSQVTMMFWYRQQPGQSLTLIATANQGSEATYESGFVIDKFPISRPNLTFSTLTVSNMSPEDSSIYLCSVAGTGLSGNTIYFGEGSWLTVV.

The chain is built from TRBV11-2 and TRBJ2-7; 7 positions match TRBD1. The ends lost 1 base at V and 3 bases at J; junction bases unmatched: 6. From germline, CDR1 is SGHAT and CDR2 FQNNGV. The length of the CDR3 is 15 residues. Here the CDR3 DNA reads TGTGCCAGCAGCTTAGGACAGGGAGTAGGCTACGAGCAGTACTTC. This translates into CASSLGQGVGYEQYF.

V and J are TRBV5-1 and TRBJ2-3, with 14 bases matching TRBD2. CDR1 and CDR2 (germline): SGHRS, YFSETQ. With V trimmed by 3 bases and J by 1 base, 4 bases remained unmatched. The CDR3 has 17 residues. The CDR3, as DNA: TGCGCCAGCAGCTCCGGACTAGCGGGGGGCCGCACAGATACGCAGTATTTT. Protein product: CASSSGLAGGRTDTQYF.

With respect to this clone: This specimen includes other DNA sequences encoding the same CDR3. The gene calls are TRBV18 and TRBJ1-6; D is possibly TRBD1 (5 bases). This CDR3 contains 16 residues. Germline assignment: CDR1 KGHSH and CDR2 LQKENI. Deletions cut 6 bases from V and 3 bases from J, with 15 bases between. CDR3 bases: TGTGCCAGCTCGCGGTCGGGGGAAGGCTATAATTCACCCCTCCACTTT. The encoded protein is CASSRSGEGYNSPLHF. Variable domain in full (rest from reference TRBV18 and TRBJ1-6): NAGVMQNPRHLVRRRGQEARLRCSPMKGHSHVYWYRQLPEEGLKFMVYLQKENIIDESGMPKERFSAEFPKEGPSILRIQQVVRGDSAAYFCASSRSGEGYNSPLHFGNGTRLTVT.

As for this clone: The junction departs from the called germline gene at one end, perhaps through a read error. V usage is TRBV6-4 and J usage is TRBJ2-5; 8 bases are shared with TRBD2. Germline values: CDR1 MRHNA, CDR2 SNTAGT. The CDR3 sequence is 17 residues long. CDR3 residues: CASSDPKSGGPKDTQYF. For the CDR3, the DNA is TGTGCCAGCAGTGACCCGAAGAGCGGGGGCCCGAAAGACACCCAGTACTTC.

This rearrangement joins TRBV18 to TRBJ2-5, with 7 positions matching TRBD1. Germline loops: CDR1 KGHSH, CDR2 LQKENI. Trimming removed 3 bases from V and 2 bases from J; junction bases left unmatched: 6. The CDR3 spans 15 residues. The CDR3 reads CASSPPGQRQETQYF. For the CDR3, the DNA is TGTGCCAGCTCACCGCCGGGACAGCGACAAGAGACCCAGTACTTC.

The V gene is TRBV5-1, the J gene TRBJ2-1; 7 bases match TRBD2. CDR1 is SGHRS and CDR2 is YFSETQ in the germline V gene. This CDR3 region has 16 residues. With V trimmed by 3 bases and J by 4 bases, 10 bases remained unmatched. CDR3 sequence reads: CASSSRSGDTYNEQFF. CDR3 nucleotide sequence: TGCGCCAGCAGCTCCCGGAGCGGGGATACATACAATGAGCAGTTCTTC.

CDR3 region: CASSDQGNTEAFF. As DNA, the CDR3 is TGTGCCAGCAGCGATCAGGGGAACACTGAAGCTTTCTTT. The gene calls are TRBV6-2 or TRBV6-3 and TRBJ1-1, with D possibly TRBD1 on 5 matching bases. The germline V gene has CDR1 MNHEY and CDR2 SVGEGT. Trimming removed 6 bases from V and 1 base from J, with 9 bases in between. CDR3 length: 13 residues.

The J gene is TRBJ2-2, the V gene TRBV3-1 (or the pseudogene TRBV3-2); 7 bases agree with TRBD2. Germline trimming cut 1 base from V and 7 bases from J; bases unmatched to any gene: 6. The CDR3 is 15 amino acids. From germline, CDR1 is LGHDT and CDR2 YNNKEL (reference sequence). CDR3 protein: CASSQGSGEYGELFF. CDR3 bases: TGTGCCAGCAGCCAAGGAAGCGGGGAGTACGGGGAGCTGTTTTTT.

This clone was observed a single time. The rearrangement joins TRBV9 to TRBJ1-1; a possible D gene is TRBD1 (6 bases). With 0 bases removed from V and 1 base from J, the gap between germline ends came to 10 bases. Germline V gives CDR1 SGDLS, CDR2 YYNGEE. This CDR3 has 15 residues. Here the CDR3 DNA reads TGTGCCAGCAGCGTAGGAGCGGGACAGAACACTGAAGCTTTCTTT. This sequence encodes CASSVGAGQNTEAFF.

This CDR3 reads CASSPIFSSYNSPLHF. The CDR3 nucleotides are TGTGCCAGCAGCCCAATCTTCAGCTCCTATAATTCACCCCTCCACTTT. The V gene is TRBV6-2 or TRBV6-3, the J gene TRBJ1-6, with D unresolved. The V and J ends lost 6 bases and 0 bases respectively, with 12 bases between them. Germline V lookup: CDR1 MNHEY, CDR2 SVGEGT. This CDR3 is built from 16 residues.

The chain's CDR3 is CASSPTANYGYTF. The CDR3 bases are TGTGCCAGCAGCCCGACAGCCAACTATGGCTACACCTTC. V usage is TRBV6-6 and J usage is TRBJ1-2; D might be TRBD1 (5 bases). V gave up 6 bases and J gave up 2 bases, with 10 bases separating them. Looked up from germline, CDR1 is MNHNY and CDR2 is SVGAGI (reference sequence). The CDR3 is 13 amino acids.

The V and J genes are TRBV4-2 and TRBJ1-2; D is possibly TRBD1 (5 bases). Germline V CDR1 and CDR2: LGHNA, YNFKEQ. The V gene lost 1 base and the J gene lost 3 bases, with 6 bases spanning the gap. The length of the CDR3 is 13 residues. Here the CDR3 DNA reads TGTGCCAGCAGCCAAGGGGGGGACTATGGCTACACCTTC. Protein product: CASSQGGDYGYTF.

The CDR3 loop is CASSLVLAGGYYGYTF. The CDR3 DNA sequence: TGTGCCAGCAGCTTGGTTCTGGCAGGGGGGTACTATGGCTACACCTTC. The V gene is TRBV5-5, the J gene TRBJ1-2; 7 bases are a match to TRBD1. The germline V gene has CDR1 SGHKS and CDR2 YYEKEE (reference sequence). The CDR3 totals 16 residues. Germline trimming cut 0 bases from V and 3 bases from J; bases unmatched to any gene: 8.

This clone was observed a single time. The J gene is TRBJ1-1, the V gene TRBV10-3; 7 bases match TRBD1. Per the germline V gene, CDR1 is ENHRY and CDR2 is SYGVKD. J was trimmed by 5 bases and V by 4 bases; bases with no gene match: 4. The CDR3 consists of 13 residues. The CDR3 DNA follows: TGTGCCATCAGTGGGAGGGGGCCAACTGAAGCTTTCTTT. It encodes CAISGRGPTEAFF.

The V gene is TRBV19, the J gene TRBJ2-3, with 16 bases identical to TRBD2. Trimming took 3 bases from V and 9 from J; bases not matched to a gene: 3. The germline V gene encodes CDR1 LNHDA and CDR2 SQIVND (reference sequence). The CDR3 sequence is 15 residues long. CDR3 protein: CASSIKGLAGGTQYF. As DNA, the CDR3 is TGTGCCAGTAGTATCAAGGGACTAGCGGGGGGGACGCAGTATTTT.

The chain has TRBV7-9 and TRBJ1-4, with TRBD1 matching over 9 bases. There are 16 residues in the CDR3. Per germline, CDR1 SEHNR and CDR2 FQNEAQ (reference sequence). V shed 2 bases, J shed 5 bases, and the junction held 6 bases outside the gene matches. The CDR3 is CASSLQSGQGNEKLFF. The DNA of the CDR3 is TGTGCCAGCAGCTTACAGTCCGGACAGGGGAATGAAAAACTGTTTTTT. Variable domain in full (rest from reference TRBV7-9 and TRBJ1-4): DTGVSQNPRHKITKRGQNVTFRCDPISEHNRLYWYRQTLGQGPEFLTYFQNEAQLEKSRLLSDRFSAERPKGSFSTLEIQRTEQGDSAMYLCASSLQSGQGNEKLFFGSGTQLSVL.

The chain has TRBV5-8 and TRBJ2-3; TRBD2 aligns across 9 bases. CDR1 is SGHTS and CDR2 is YDEGEE in the germline V gene. This CDR3 contains 17 residues. Losses at the gene ends were 0 bases for V and 2 bases for J; bases not matched to a gene: 7. This CDR3 is CASSLEERGAFTDTQYF. In nucleotides, the CDR3 is TGTGCCAGCAGCTTGGAGGAGCGGGGGGCCTTCACAGATACGCAGTATTTT. Full variable domain (rest looked up from reference TRBV5-8 and TRBJ2-3): EAGVTQSPTHLIKTRGQQATLRCSPISGHTSVYWYQQALGLGLQFLLWYDEGEERNRGNFPPRFSGRQFPNYSSELNVNALELEDSALYLCASSLEERGAFTDTQYFGPGTRLTVL.

The chain recombines TRBV5-1 with TRBJ1-1, with D perhaps matching TRBD1 (5 bases). Trimming removed 2 bases at V and 3 bases at J, with 11 bases between. The germline V gene has CDR1 SGHRS and CDR2 YFSETQ. The CDR3 covers 14 residues. The CDR3 DNA is TGCGCCAGCAGCTTCGGGGGGGACGACACTGAAGCTTTCTTT. Translation gives CASSFGGDDTEAFF.

The sample holds one count of this clone. The J gene is TRBJ2-1, the V gene TRBV2; 12 bases match TRBD2. The germline gives CDR1 SNHLY, CDR2 FYNNEI. Losses at the gene ends were 11 bases for V and 7 bases for J; bases not matched to a gene: 6. The CDR3 contains 13 residues. The CDR3 DNA reads as TGTGCCTTGACTAGCGGGGGCGGGAATGAGCAGTTCTTC. It yields the protein CALTSGGGNEQFF. Looking up the rest from reference TRBV2 and TRBJ2-1 gives the full variable domain: EPEVTQTPSHQVTQMGQEVILRCVPISNHLYFYWYRQILGQKVEFLVSFYNNEISEKSEIFDDQFSVERPDGSNFTLKIRSTKLEDSAMYFCALTSGGGNEQFFGPGTRLTVL.

This chain connects TRBV5-1 to TRBJ2-7; TRBD2 matches 11 bases. Germline V gene data show CDR1 as SGHRS and CDR2 as YFSETQ. This CDR3 has 17 residues. V was pared by 4 bases and J by 0 bases, with 9 bases of the junction left unmatched. The DNA of the CDR3 is TGCGCCAGCAGCCCCCCAACTAGCGGGGGAAGCTCCTACGAGCAGTACTTC. Translating it yields CASSPPTSGGSSYEQYF. Looking up the rest from reference TRBV5-1 and TRBJ2-7 gives the full variable domain: KAGVTQTPRYLIKTRGQQVTLSCSPISGHRSVSWYQQTPGQGLQFLFEYFSETQRNKGNFPGRFSGRQFSNSRSEMNVSTLELGDSALYLCASSPPTSGGSSYEQYFGPGTRLTVT.

The chain carries TRBV5-1 and TRBJ2-1; tentative D call: TRBD1 (5 bases). V lost 5 bases and J 5 bases, leaving 8 bases between the germline ends. CDR3 length equals 12 residues. Germline CDR1 and CDR2: SGHRS and YFSETQ. The CDR3: CASRGQDNEQFF. In DNA, the CDR3 is TGCGCCAGCAGAGGACAAGACAATGAGCAGTTCTTC.

The chain is built from TRBV3-1 (or the pseudogene TRBV3-2) and TRBJ1-1; D remains ambiguous. The CDR3 is 14 amino acids. CDR1 is LGHDT and CDR2 is YNNKEL in the germline V gene (reference sequence). The V and J ends lost 6 bases and 6 bases respectively, with 17 bases between them. CDR3 in amino acids: CASRSLLAGAEAFF. The CDR3 DNA reads as TGTGCCAGCAGGTCGCTCCTGGCTGGAGCTGAAGCTTTCTTT.

This rearrangement joins TRBV10-1 to TRBJ2-5; unclear D gene. This CDR3 comprises 14 residues. From germline, CDR1 is WNHNN and CDR2 SYGVQD (reference sequence). V was clipped by 0 bases and J by 1 base, with 6 bases between them. The CDR3 coding sequence is TGCGCCAGCAGTGAGTCCCAGTCCCAAGAGACCCAGTACTTC. Protein sequence: CASSESQSQETQYF.

The chain couples TRBV5-6 to TRBJ1-2, with TRBD1 identical over 10 bases. The germline gives CDR1 SGHDT, CDR2 YYEEEE. CDR3 length: 16 residues. With V trimmed by 3 bases and J by 3 bases, 8 bases remained unmatched. The CDR3 DNA follows: TGTGCCAGCAGCTACGGGGACAGGGGCGTGGACTATGGCTACACCTTC. Translating it yields CASSYGDRGVDYGYTF.

The V call is TRBV9, the J call TRBJ1-1; tentatively, D is TRBD1 (6 bases). CDR1 and CDR2 (germline): SGDLS, YYNGEE. This CDR3 region has 14 residues. V was trimmed by 4 bases and J by 11 bases, leaving 21 bases between them. The CDR3 nucleotides read TGTGCCAGCAGCCCACGGACAGAAACCTCAGGGGCTTTCTTT. As protein: CASSPRTETSGAFF.